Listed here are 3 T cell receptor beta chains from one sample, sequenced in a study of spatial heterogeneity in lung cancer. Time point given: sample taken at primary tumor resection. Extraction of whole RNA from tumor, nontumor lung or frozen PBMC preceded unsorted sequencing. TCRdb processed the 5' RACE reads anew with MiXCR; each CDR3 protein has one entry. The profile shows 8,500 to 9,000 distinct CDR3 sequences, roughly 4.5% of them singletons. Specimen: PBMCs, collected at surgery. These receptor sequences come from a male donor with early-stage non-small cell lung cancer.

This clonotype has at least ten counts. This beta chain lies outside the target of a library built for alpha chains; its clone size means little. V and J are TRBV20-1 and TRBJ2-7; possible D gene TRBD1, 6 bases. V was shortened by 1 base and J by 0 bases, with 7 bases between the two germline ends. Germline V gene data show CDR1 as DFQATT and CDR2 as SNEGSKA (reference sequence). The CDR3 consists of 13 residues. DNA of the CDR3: TGCAGTGCTAGAGGGGACACCTCCTACGAGCAGTACTTC. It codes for CSARGDTSYEQYF.

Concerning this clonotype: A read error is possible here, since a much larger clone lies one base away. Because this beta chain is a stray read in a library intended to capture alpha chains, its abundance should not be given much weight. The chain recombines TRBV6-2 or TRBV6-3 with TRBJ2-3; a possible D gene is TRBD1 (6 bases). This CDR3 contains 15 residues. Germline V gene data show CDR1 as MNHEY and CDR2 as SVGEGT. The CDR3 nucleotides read TGTGTCAGCACCGACCCGGGACACCGCACAGATACGCAGTATTTT. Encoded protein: CVSTDPGHRTDTQYF.

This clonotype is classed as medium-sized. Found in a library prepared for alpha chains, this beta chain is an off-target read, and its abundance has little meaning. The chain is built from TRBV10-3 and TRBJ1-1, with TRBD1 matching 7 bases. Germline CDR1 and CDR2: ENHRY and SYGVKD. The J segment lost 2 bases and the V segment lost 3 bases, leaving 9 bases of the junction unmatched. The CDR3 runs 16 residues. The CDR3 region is CAISETAQGRNTEAFF. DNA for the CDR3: TGTGCCATCAGTGAAACGGCACAGGGGCGAAACACTGAAGCTTTCTTT.